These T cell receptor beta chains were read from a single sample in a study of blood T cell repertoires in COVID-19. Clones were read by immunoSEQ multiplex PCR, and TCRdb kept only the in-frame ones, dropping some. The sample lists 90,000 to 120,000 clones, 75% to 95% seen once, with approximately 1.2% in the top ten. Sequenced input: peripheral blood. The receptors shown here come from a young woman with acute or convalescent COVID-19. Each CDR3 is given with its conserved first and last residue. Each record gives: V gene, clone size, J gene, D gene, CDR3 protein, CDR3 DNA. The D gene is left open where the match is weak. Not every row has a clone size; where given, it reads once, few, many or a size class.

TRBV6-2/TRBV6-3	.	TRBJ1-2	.	CASSYRPDPGLNYGYTF	TGTGCCAGCAGTTACCGCCCCGATCCCGGGTTAAACTATGGCTACACCTTC
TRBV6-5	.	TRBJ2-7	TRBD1	CASSPGTARYEQYF	TGTGCCAGCAGTCCCGGGACAGCACGCTACGAGCAGTACTTC
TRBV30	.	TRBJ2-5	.	CACTDRSASRTQYF	TGTGCCTGCACAGATCGGTCAGCAAGCAGGACCCAGTACTTC
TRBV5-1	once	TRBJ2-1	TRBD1	CASRSPSGTGGPVLPNEQFF	TGCGCCAGCAGATCACCTTCCGGGACAGGGGGGCCAGTTCTTCCCAATGAGCAGTTCTTC
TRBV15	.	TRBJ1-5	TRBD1	CATSRLALTGWYQPQHF	TGTGCCACCAGCAGACTTGCCCTGACAGGGTGGTATCAGCCCCAGCATTTT
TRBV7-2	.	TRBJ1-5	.	CASSLRGNQPQHF	TGTGCCAGCAGCTTGAGGGGGAATCAGCCCCAGCATTTT
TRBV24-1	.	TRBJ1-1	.	CATSDLYPVGRGKGMNTEAFF	TGTGCCACCAGTGATTTATATCCCGTAGGAAGGGGGAAGGGGATGAACACTGAAGCTTTCTTT
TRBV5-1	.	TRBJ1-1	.	CASSRGDGNTEAFF	TGCGCCAGCAGCCGCGGGGACGGCAACACTGAAGCTTTCTTT
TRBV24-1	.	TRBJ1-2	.	CATSEAGYQYGYTF	TGTGCCACCAGTGAAGCGGGGTACCAATATGGCTACACCTTC
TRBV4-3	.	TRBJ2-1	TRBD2	CASSQGDSGGAVSYNEQFF	TGCGCCAGCAGCCAAGGGGATAGCGGGGGGGCCGTGTCCTACAATGAGCAGTTCTTC
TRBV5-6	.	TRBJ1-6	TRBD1	CASSLLAPPGTDNSPLHF	TGTGCCAGCAGCTTGTTGGCCCCCCCCGGGACAGATAATTCACCCCTCCACTTT
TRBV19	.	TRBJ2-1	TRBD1	CASSRDRVNEQFF	TGTGCCAGTAGCCGGGACAGGGTCAATGAGCAGTTCTTC
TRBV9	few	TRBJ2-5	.	CASSVRQETQYF	TGTGCCAGCAGCGTGAGGCAAGAGACCCAGTACTTC
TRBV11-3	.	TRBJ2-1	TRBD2	CASSGLRTSGGPSYNEQFF	TGTGCCAGCAGCGGACTTCGGACTAGCGGGGGACCCTCCTACAATGAGCAGTTCTTC
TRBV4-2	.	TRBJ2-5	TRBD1	CASSKQGPQETQYF	TGTGCCAGCAGCAAACAGGGGCCCCAAGAGACCCAGTACTTC
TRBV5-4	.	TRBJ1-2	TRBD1	CASSSPGQDSNYGYTF	TGTGCCAGCAGCTCACCCGGACAGGACTCTAACTATGGCTACACCTTC
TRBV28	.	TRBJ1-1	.	CASSFRGLNTEAFF	TGTGCCAGCAGTTTCAGGGGATTGAACACTGAAGCTTTCTTT
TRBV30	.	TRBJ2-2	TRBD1	CAHGTGGNTGELFF	TGTGCCCACGGGACAGGGGGCAACACCGGGGAGCTGTTTTTT
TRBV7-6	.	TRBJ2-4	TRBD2	CASSPLAGEAKNIQYF	TGTGCCAGCAGCCCCCTAGCGGGAGAGGCCAAAAACATTCAGTACTTC
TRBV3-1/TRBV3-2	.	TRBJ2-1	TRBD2	CASSQFLAGGNEQFF	TGTGCCAGCAGCCAATTTCTAGCGGGAGGCAATGAGCAGTTCTTC
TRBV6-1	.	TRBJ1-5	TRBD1	CASSAIWGQENQPQHF	TGTGCCAGCAGTGCAATTTGGGGACAGGAAAATCAGCCCCAGCATTTT
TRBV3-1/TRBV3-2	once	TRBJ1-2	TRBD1	CASSHRQGSGYGYTF	TGTGCCAGCAGCCATCGACAGGGTAGCGGCTATGGCTACACCTTC
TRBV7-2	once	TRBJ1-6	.	CASSLGGGAGYNSPLHF	TGTGCCAGCAGCTTAGGGGGGGGCGCGGGTTATAATTCACCCCTCCACTTT
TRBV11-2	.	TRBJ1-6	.	CASSLDLQGPDSPLHF	TGTGCCAGCAGCTTAGATTTACAGGGTCCCGATTCACCCCTCCACTTT